This entry concerns a single TCR beta chain. Its antigen is still unknown. No conserved phenylalanine or tryptophan ends this CDR3, so it is likely a read error. Because the CDR3's place on the DNA is in doubt, the DNA is left out and the CDR3 is given as listed by TCRdb. The entry originates in a study of T cells in Graves' hyperthyroidism and ophthalmopathy. General study results and limits: Median prediction lead before ophthalmopathy onset was 6.5 months with the model. Most thyroid clonotypes with frequency above 0.001 were detected in blood. Ophthalmopathy and stable hyperthyroidism were told apart by a 13 V-J model.

There were TCR beta CDR3 regions amplified from RNA transcripts. RT-PCR in the first round (using the HTBI primer set) targeted the TCR CDR3. TCRdb ran MiXCR on the multiplex PCR reads and lists one entry per CDR3 protein. Of over 650,000 distinct CDR3 sequences listed, 45% are singletons. The sequence came from an adult man with Graves' disease, either hyperthyroidism or ophthalmopathy (not recorded which). Sequenced sample: peripheral blood or thyroid tissue (not recorded which).

The CDR3 loop is CAIRRGGTVQ. The chain is built from TRBV10-3 and TRBJ1-4; the D call of TRBD1 is as the table states it, not checked on the DNA. CDR1 and CDR2 from the germline V gene are ENHRY and SYGVKD. Both ends counted, the CDR3 spans 10 residues.